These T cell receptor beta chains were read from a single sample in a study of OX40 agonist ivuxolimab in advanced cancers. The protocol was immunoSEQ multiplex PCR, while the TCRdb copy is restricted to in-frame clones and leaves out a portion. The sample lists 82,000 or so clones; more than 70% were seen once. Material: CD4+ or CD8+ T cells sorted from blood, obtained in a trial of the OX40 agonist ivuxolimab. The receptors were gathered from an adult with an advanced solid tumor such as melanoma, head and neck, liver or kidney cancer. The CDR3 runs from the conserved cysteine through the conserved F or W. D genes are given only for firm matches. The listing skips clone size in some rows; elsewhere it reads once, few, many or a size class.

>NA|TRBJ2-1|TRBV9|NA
TGTGCCAGCAGCCCCTGGGACACACGTCTTTTGGGGAATGAGCAGTTCTTC
CASSPWDTRLLGNEQFF
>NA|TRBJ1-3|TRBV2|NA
TGTGCCAGCAGGTGGCGGACCTCTGGAAACACCATATATTTT
CASRWRTSGNTIYF
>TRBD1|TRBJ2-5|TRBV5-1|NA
TGCGCCAGCAGCTTGGAGGGCAGGGGGCTTGAGACCCAGTACTTC
CASSLEGRGLETQYF
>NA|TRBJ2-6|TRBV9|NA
TGTGCCAGCAGCTCGGACCGGAGCTCTGGGGCCAACGTCCTGACTTTC
CASSSDRSSGANVLTF
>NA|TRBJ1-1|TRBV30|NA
TGTGCCTGGACAAGGGCACGGCCGGGAGGGGACACTGAAGCTTTCTTT
CAWTRARPGGDTEAFF
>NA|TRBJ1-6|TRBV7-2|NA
TGTGCCAGCAGCTTAGTTAGCCAAAGCTCCTATAATTCACCCCTCCACTTT
CASSLVSQSSYNSPLHF
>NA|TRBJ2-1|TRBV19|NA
TGTGCCAGTAGTCCAGGGTGGTACAATGAGCAGTTCTTC
CASSPGWYNEQFF
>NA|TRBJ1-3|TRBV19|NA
TGTGCCAGTAGGACAGGCGGCACCAAATCTGGAAACACCATATATTTT
CASRTGGTKSGNTIYF
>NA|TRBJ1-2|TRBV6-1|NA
TGTGCCAGCACGTGGGTCGGAAAAAACTATGGCTACACCTTC
CASTWVGKNYGYTF
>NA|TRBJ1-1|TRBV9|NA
TGTGCCAGCAGCCTTATGATGAACACTGAAGCTTTCTTT
CASSLMMNTEAFF
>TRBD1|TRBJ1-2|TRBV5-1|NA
TGCGCCAGCAGCACAAGACAGGGGGCTGACAACTATGGCTACACCTTC
CASSTRQGADNYGYTF
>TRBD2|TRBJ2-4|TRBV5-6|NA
TGTGCCAGCAGCTTGGTTGCAGCGGGGGACCACCCCAAAAACATTCAGTACTTC
CASSLVAAGDHPKNIQYF
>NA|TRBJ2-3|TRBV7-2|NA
TGTGCCAGCAGCTTAGGGCGACTGGTAGATACGCAGTATTTT
CASSLGRLVDTQYF
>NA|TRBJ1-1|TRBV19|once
TGTGCCAGTAGTATGTTGTACGGCACTGAAGCTTTCTTT
CASSMLYGTEAFF
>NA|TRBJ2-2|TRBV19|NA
TGTGCCAGTAGTATTACCCGAAATTTAGGGCCGGCAGACCTACACGTCGGGGAGCTGTTTTTT
CASSITRNLGPADLHVGELFF
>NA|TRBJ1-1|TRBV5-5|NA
TGTGCCAGCAGCCTGGTAATGGACACTGAAGCTTTCTTT
CASSLVMDTEAFF
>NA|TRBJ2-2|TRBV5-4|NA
TGTGCCAGCAGCTTGAGGCGGGGTGAGGGGGAGCTGTTTTTT
CASSLRRGEGELFF
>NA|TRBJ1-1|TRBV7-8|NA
TGTGCCAGCAGCCCATTCTCCGGTCCGGGGAACACTGAAGCTTTCTTT
CASSPFSGPGNTEAFF
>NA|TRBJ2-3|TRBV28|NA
TGTGCCAGCAGTCCCCAGGGAGATAGCACAGATACGCAGTATTTT
CASSPQGDSTDTQYF
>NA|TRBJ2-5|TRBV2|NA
TGTGCCAGCGGAGAGACCCAGTACTTC
CASGETQYF
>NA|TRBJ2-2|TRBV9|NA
TGTGCCAGCAGCGTAGGTGGCCCCCTCACCGGGGAGCTGTTTTTT
CASSVGGPLTGELFF
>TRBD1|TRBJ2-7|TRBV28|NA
TGTGCCAGCAGTTTAGGGACAGGGGCCTACGAGCAGTACTTC
CASSLGTGAYEQYF
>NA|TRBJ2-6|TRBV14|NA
TGTGCCAGCAGCCGCTCGGGGTCTTCTGGGGCCAACGTCCTGACTTTC
CASSRSGSSGANVLTF
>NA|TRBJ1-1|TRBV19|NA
TGTGCCAGTAGTAGAGTGAACACTGAAGCTTTCTTT
CASSRVNTEAFF
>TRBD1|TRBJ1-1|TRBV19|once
TGTGCCAGTAGGGACAGGACCGAAGGGAACACTGAAGCTTTCTTT
CASRDRTEGNTEAFF
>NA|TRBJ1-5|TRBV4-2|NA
TGTGCCAGCAGCCAAGAAGGACAGAAGGCCCAGCATTTT
CASSQEGQKAQHF
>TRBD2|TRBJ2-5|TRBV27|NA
TGTGCCAGCAGCCCGACTAGCGGGGCGGGAGAGACCCAGTACTTC
CASSPTSGAGETQYF